A selection of T cell receptor beta chains follows, all from one sample in a study of blood T cell repertoires in COVID-19. The assay was immunoSEQ multiplex PCR, and TCRdb's table has in-frame clones only and misses some. The sample carries 250,000 to 300,000 clones, about four fifths recorded once. Material for sequencing was peripheral blood. These receptors were collected from a woman in her fifties or sixties with active or convalescent COVID-19. The CDR3 runs from the conserved cysteine through the conserved F or W. Fields, in order: D gene, V gene, J gene, clone size, CDR3 DNA, CDR3 protein. The D gene is left open where the match is weak. Expanded clones are given a class, and other clones once, few, many or no size at all.

TRBD1,TRBV5-6,TRBJ2-1,-,TGTGCCAGCACCCTTTACAACAGGGGTGTTGAGCAGTTCTTC,CASTLYNRGVEQFF
TRBD1,TRBV11-2,TRBJ2-7,-,TGTGCCAGTACCCTGGGACAGGGGGCCTACGAGCAGTACTTC,CASTLGQGAYEQYF
-,TRBV6-2/TRBV6-3,TRBJ2-3,-,TGTGCCAGCACCCCCCCGAGGTCTAGCACAGATACGCAGTATTTT,CASTPPRSSTDTQYF
TRBD1,TRBV5-1,TRBJ1-1,-,TGCGCCAGCAGCCAGACAGGGGAGGGGGACACTGAAGCTTTCTTT,CASSQTGEGDTEAFF
TRBD2,TRBV2,TRBJ2-1,-,TGTGCCAGCAGAAGCGTCGGGACTAGCGGGACAATGTCCTACAATGAGCAGTTCTTC,CASRSVGTSGTMSYNEQFF
TRBD1,TRBV27,TRBJ1-2,-,TGTGCCAGCAGTCAGGGGACAGGGGTGGGCTATAACTATGGCTACACCTTC,CASSQGTGVGYNYGYTF
-,TRBV9,TRBJ1-5,-,TGTGCCAGCGGCCGGGATGCCAATCAGCCCCAGCATTTT,CASGRDANQPQHF
-,TRBV28,TRBJ1-1,-,TGTGCCAGCAGCCGCGGCCAGGACTTAGCTGAAGCTTTCTTT,CASSRGQDLAEAFF
-,TRBV7-9,TRBJ1-1,-,TGTGCCAGCAGCTCCTGGGGGGACACTGAAGCTTTCTTT,CASSSWGDTEAFF
-,TRBV3-1/TRBV3-2,TRBJ1-6,-,TGTGCCAGCAGCCCAGTCAGAGGGATTCAACCCCTCCACTTT,CASSPVRGIQPLHF
-,TRBV15,TRBJ1-5,once,TGTGCCACCAGCAGAGATTCCCAGTCCCAGCATTTT,CATSRDSQSQHF
-,TRBV7-7,TRBJ2-1,once,TGTGCCAGCAGCCCCGGTCTAGCGCGTTACTACAATGAGCAGTTCTTC,CASSPGLARYYNEQFF
-,TRBV6-6,TRBJ1-3,-,TGTGCCAGCAGTTATGGGAGCTCTGGAAACACCATATATTTT,CASSYGSSGNTIYF
-,TRBV5-1,TRBJ1-2,-,TGCGCCAGCAGCTTAACGCACACATGGGCCGAGTTTCAAGGCTACACCTTC,CASSLTHTWAEFQGYTF
TRBD1,TRBV6-5,TRBJ1-6,-,TGTGCCAGCAGACCGGGACAGGGGAGTTCACCCCTCCACTTT,CASRPGQGSSPLHF
-,TRBV3-1/TRBV3-2,TRBJ1-6,-,TGTGCCAGCAGCCAAGGGCGGAGTAATTCACCCCTCCACTTT,CASSQGRSNSPLHF
-,TRBV2,TRBJ1-5,-,TGTGCCAGCGGGAGAGAACAAGGCAATCAGCCCCAGCATTTT,CASGREQGNQPQHF
TRBD1,TRBV7-8,TRBJ1-5,-,TGTGCCAGCAGCTCCAGGGGGCGTAGCAATCAGCCCCAGCATTTT,CASSSRGRSNQPQHF
TRBD1,TRBV2,TRBJ1-5,-,TGTGCCAGCAGTGAAGGGTTGGCGAGGGACAGAAATCAGCCCCAGCATTTT,CASSEGLARDRNQPQHF
TRBD2,TRBV9,TRBJ2-2,-,TGTGCCAGCAGCGTTAGCGGGGGGGACACCGGGGAGCTGTTTTTT,CASSVSGGDTGELFF
-,TRBV14,TRBJ2-7,-,TGTGCCAGCAGCCAAGATTTCGGGCAGGGGAACGAGCAGTACTTC,CASSQDFGQGNEQYF
-,TRBV25-1,TRBJ2-7,-,TGTGCCAGCAGTGACCCCCGACGGACAGACGAGCAGTACTTC,CASSDPRRTDEQYF
-,TRBV5-5,TRBJ2-7,-,TGTGCCAGCAGCTTCTTAGACGAGCAGTACTTC,CASSFLDEQYF
TRBD1,TRBV19,TRBJ1-1,once,TGTGCCAGTATCTTTGGACCAGGACAGGGAGCGTCGGAAGCTTTCTTT,CASIFGPGQGASEAFF
-,TRBV7-2,TRBJ2-3,-,TGTGCCAGCAGCCTAAGAACGGTGCCGCAGTATTTT,CASSLRTVPQYF
TRBD1,TRBV19,TRBJ2-5,once,TGTGCCAGTAGTATGACAGGGGGCCGCCAAGAGACCCAGTACTTC,CASSMTGGRQETQYF
-,TRBV18,TRBJ1-5,-,TGTGCCAGCTCACAAAGCCCCGGTAATCAGCCCCAGCATTTT,CASSQSPGNQPQHF
-,TRBV11-2,TRBJ1-2,-,TGTGCCAGCAGCTTAACCCCCGGAGGAGACTATGGCTACACCTTC,CASSLTPGGDYGYTF
-,TRBV12-5,TRBJ1-1,once,TGTGCTAGTGGTTTGTATGAAGCTTTCTTT,CASGLYEAFF
-,TRBV6-4,TRBJ1-5,-,TGTGCCAGCACTCTCCCCGGGGATCAGCCCCAGCATTTT,CASTLPGDQPQHF
TRBD1,TRBV29-1,TRBJ2-2,-,TGCAGCGTTGTATTTACAGGGGCCGGGGAGCTGTTTTTT,CSVVFTGAGELFF
-,TRBV7-2,TRBJ2-5,-,TGTGCCAGCAGCTTAAGTAGGTGGGGGGCCCAGTACTTC,CASSLSRWGAQYF
TRBD1,TRBV5-1,TRBJ1-1,-,TGCGCCAGCAGCCTGGGGACAGGGGGAGGAGAAGCTTTCTTT,CASSLGTGGGEAFF
TRBD2,TRBV5-4,TRBJ2-3,-,TGTGCCAGCAGCCCGCCGGGCGGGGGGACTACAGATACGCAGTATTTT,CASSPPGGGTTDTQYF